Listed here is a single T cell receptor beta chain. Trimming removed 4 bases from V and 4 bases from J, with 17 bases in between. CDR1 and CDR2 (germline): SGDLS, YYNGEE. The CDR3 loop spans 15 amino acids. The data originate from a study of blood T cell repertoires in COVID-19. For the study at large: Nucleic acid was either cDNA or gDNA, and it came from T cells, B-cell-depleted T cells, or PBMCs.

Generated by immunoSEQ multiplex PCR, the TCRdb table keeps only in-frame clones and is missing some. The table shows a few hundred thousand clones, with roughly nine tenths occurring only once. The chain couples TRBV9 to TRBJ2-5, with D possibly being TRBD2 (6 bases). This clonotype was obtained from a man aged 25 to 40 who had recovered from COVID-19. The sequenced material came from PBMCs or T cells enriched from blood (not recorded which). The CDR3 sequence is CASSITTQGGETQYF. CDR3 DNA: TGTGCCAGCAGCATCACGACCCAGGGAGGAGAGACCCAGTACTTC.